These 22 T cell receptor beta chains were all obtained from the same sample, sequenced in a study of T cell changes during pregnancy in multiple sclerosis. The table came from immunoSEQ multiplex PCR; TCRdb's copy has only in-frame clones and leaves some out. The top ten clones hold approximately 0.84% of a sample with approximately 90,000 clones, 94% of them seen once. The specimen comprised peripheral blood, sampled in the third trimester of pregnancy. The source is a female donor with multiple sclerosis, enrolled in a pregnancy study.

The chain links TRBV28 to TRBJ1-3; D ambiguous. The CDR3 is made up of 13 amino acids. Trimming stripped 10 bases from V and 0 bases from J, with 10 bases between. Germline values: CDR1 MDHEN, CDR2 SYDVKM. The CDR3 here is CATRLSSGNTIYF. The CDR3 region has the DNA TGTGCCACCAGGTTGAGCTCTGGAAACACCATATATTTT.

The chain couples TRBV4-3 to TRBJ2-2, with D possibly TRBD2 on 5 matching bases. V lost 4 bases to trimming and J lost 1 base, with 7 bases between them. This CDR3 has 14 amino acids. The germline CDR1 and CDR2 sequences are LGHNA and YSLEER. CDR3 amino acids: CASSRAENTGELFF. The CDR3 DNA is TGCGCCAGCAGCCGAGCGGAGAACACCGGGGAGCTGTTTTTT.

This chain connects TRBV19 to TRBJ2-5; D remains unclear. This CDR3 contains 13 residues. The germline gives CDR1 LNHDA, CDR2 SQIVND (reference sequence). Trimming removed 3 bases at V and 5 bases at J, with 10 bases between. The DNA for the CDR3 is TGTGCCAGTAGTATCTCGCAGAGGGAGACCCAGTACTTC. Translation: CASSISQRETQYF.

The rearrangement uses TRBV4-3 and TRBJ2-1; a weak D match, TRBD2 (6 bases). The CDR3 has 15 amino acids. Trimming shortened V by 8 bases and J by 6 bases, and 20 bases separated the two germline ends. Looked up from germline, CDR1 is LGHNA and CDR2 is YSLEER. The CDR3 is CASRPRLAPGNEQFF. CDR3 nucleotide sequence: TGCGCCAGCCGCCCAAGGCTAGCGCCTGGCAATGAGCAGTTCTTC.

The chain is built from TRBV7-9 and TRBJ1-2; 7 bases line up with TRBD1. The junction had 3 bases not matched to a gene; V was cut back by 1 base and J by 4 bases. Germline values: CDR1 SEHNR, CDR2 FQNEAQ (reference sequence). This CDR3 spans 14 amino acids. The CDR3 nucleotides are TGTGCCAGCAGCTTAGGGGACAGCATCTATGGCTACACCTTC. Translating gives CASSLGDSIYGYTF.

The rearrangement links TRBV4-2 to TRBJ1-1; 7 bases are a match to TRBD1. Germline trimming cut 1 base from V and 1 base from J; bases unmatched to any gene: 9. CDR1 and CDR2 (germline): LGHNA, YNFKEQ. CDR3 size: 17 residues. The CDR3 sequence is CASSQVGPGDRNTEAFF. The CDR3 nucleotides read TGTGCCAGCAGCCAAGTGGGTCCAGGGGACAGGAACACTGAAGCTTTCTTT.

The J gene is TRBJ1-1, the V gene TRBV28; D perhaps matches TRBD1 (6 bases). CDR3 size: 17 residues. V was clipped by 5 bases and J by 0 bases, with 19 bases between them. From germline, CDR1 is MDHEN and CDR2 SYDVKM. CDR3 sequence reads: CASSDLRGPTMNTEAFF. The CDR3 region has the DNA TGTGCCAGCAGTGATCTCAGGGGTCCGACGATGAACACTGAAGCTTTCTTT.

The J gene is TRBJ2-1, the V gene TRBV5-1, with TRBD1 matching over 9 bases. There are 15 residues in the CDR3. Germline assignment: CDR1 SGHRS and CDR2 YFSETQ. V was clipped by 0 bases and J by 4 bases; unmatched bases: 2. CDR3 DNA: TGCGCCAGCAGCTTGGTGGGGACAGGGTACAATGAGCAGTTCTTC. Translation: CASSLVGTGYNEQFF.

The CDR3 bases are TGTGCCAGCAGGAGCGGGAGGGCCTACAATGAGCAGTTCTTC. Its protein product is CASRSGRAYNEQFF. This chain links TRBV5-4 with TRBJ2-1; 10 bases match TRBD2. The V gene's germline CDR1 is SGHNT and CDR2 YYREEE (reference sequence). The CDR3 length is 14 residues. The V gene end was trimmed by 5 bases and the J gene end by 2 bases; junction bases not matched to a gene: 1.

The J gene is TRBJ2-5, the V gene TRBV5-1; 8 nucleotides agree with TRBD2. The germline V gene has CDR1 SGHRS and CDR2 YFSETQ. This CDR3 is built from 14 residues. Trimming cost V 7 bases and J 5 bases; bases outside gene matches: 10. The CDR3 region has the DNA TGCGCCAGCGCCCCGAGCGGGAGCGGGGAGACCCAGTACTTC. Translation gives CASAPSGSGETQYF.

V gene TRBV6-5 combines with J gene TRBJ2-6; a weak D match, TRBD1 (6 bases). This CDR3 is 14 amino acids long. Trimming took 6 bases from V and 0 from J, leaving 6 bases between them. Germline V gene data show CDR1 as MNHEY and CDR2 as SVGAGI. This chain's CDR3 is CASRDSSGANVLTF. The CDR3 DNA reads TGTGCCAGCAGGGACAGCTCTGGGGCCAACGTCCTGACTTTC.

The rearrangement links TRBV5-5 to TRBJ1-4; D gene ambiguous. V dropped 2 bases and J dropped 7 bases, with 12 bases sitting between them. CDR3 size: 14 residues. Germline V gene sequence: CDR1 SGHKS, CDR2 YYEKEE (reference sequence). The CDR3 spells CASSFFGDAEKLFF. The CDR3 DNA reads as TGTGCCAGCAGCTTTTTCGGGGATGCTGAAAAACTGTTTTTT. The full variable domain, with the rest looked up from reference TRBV5-5 and TRBJ1-4, is DAGVTQSPTHLIKTRGQQVTLRCSPISGHKSVSWYQQVLGQGPQFIFQYYEKEERGRGNFPDRFSARQFPNYSSELNVNALLLGDSALYLCASSFFGDAEKLFFGSGTQLSVL.

The chain couples TRBV4-2 to TRBJ1-1; weak D call: TRBD1 (5 bases). CDR3 length equals 10 residues. V was shortened by 3 bases and J by 12 bases, with 8 bases between the two germline ends. Germline assignment: CDR1 LGHNA and CDR2 YNFKEQ. The CDR3 region is CASSQGGTFF. Here the CDR3 DNA reads TGTGCCAGCAGCCAGGGGGGAACTTTCTTT.

This chain connects TRBV21-1 to TRBJ1-1. TRBV21-1 is a pseudogene segment. CDR3 size: 16 residues. This chain's CDR3 is CASSKKWVFQRTEAFF. In nucleotides, the CDR3 is TGTGCCAGCAGCAAAAAATGGGTATTTCAGAGGACTGAAGCTTTCTTT.

The CDR3 region has the DNA TGCGCCAGCAGCTGGACCGACAGGGTTGGTAATCAGCCCCAGCATTTT. The encoded protein is CASSWTDRVGNQPQHF. The chain recombines TRBV5-1 with TRBJ1-5, with TRBD1 matching over 7 bases. The CDR3 is 16 amino acids. Germline V CDR1 and CDR2: SGHRS, YFSETQ. With 3 bases clipped from V and 4 bases from J, the junction kept 10 bases outside the gene matches.

This clone was seen only a few times. V is TRBV4-3 and J is TRBJ2-3; D gene uncertain. The CDR3 sequence is 15 residues long. Germline CDR1 reads LGHNA; CDR2 reads YSLEER. V shed 1 base and J shed 1 base, with 9 bases lying between them. The CDR3 bases are TGCGCCAGCAGCCAAGGTAAGACACGCACAGATACGCAGTATTTT. It translates to CASSQGKTRTDTQYF.

The V call is TRBV6-1, the J call TRBJ1-6; D call uncertain. CDR1 MNHNS and CDR2 SASEGT come from the germline V gene. The CDR3 totals 13 residues. The ends were cut back, 3 bases at V and 14 bases at J, with 14 bases in the middle. The CDR3 spells CASSDPPGRALHF. CDR3 nucleotide sequence: TGTGCCAGCAGTGACCCACCTGGGAGGGCCCTCCACTTT.

The chain has TRBV27 and TRBJ2-7; 7 bases agree with TRBD1. V dropped 6 bases and J dropped 2; count of bases not matched to a gene: 10. CDR1 is MNHEY and CDR2 is SMNVEV in the germline V gene (reference sequence). CDR3 length: 15 residues. The CDR3 reads CASSRTGTATYEQYF. The CDR3 nucleotides are TGTGCCAGCAGCCGGACGGGGACAGCAACCTACGAGCAGTACTTC.

V gene TRBV13 combines with J gene TRBJ1-1; 8 nucleotides line up with TRBD1. The CDR3 sequence is 14 residues long. Per germline, CDR1 PRHDT and CDR2 FYEKMQ (reference sequence). Trimming took 1 base from V and 10 from J; bases not matched to a gene: 8. DNA of the CDR3: TGTGCCAGCAGCTTAGAGACAGGGGCTTGGGGAGCTTTCTTT. This codes for CASSLETGAWGAFF. Variable domain in full (rest from reference TRBV13 and TRBJ1-1): AAGVIQSPRHLIKEKRETATLKCYPIPRHDTVYWYQQGPGQDPQFLISFYEKMQSDKGSIPDRFSAQQFSDYHSELNMSSLELGDSALYFCASSLETGAWGAFFGQGTRLTVV.

The rearrangement joins TRBV7-3 to TRBJ2-3; D is unclear. V was trimmed by 3 bases and J by 1 base, leaving 5 bases between them. Germline V gene sequence: CDR1 SGHTA, CDR2 FQGTGA. This CDR3 is built from 13 residues. The DNA of the CDR3 is TGTGCCAGCAGCTTCCGGGGCACAGATACGCAGTATTTT. The encoded protein is CASSFRGTDTQYF.

The V and J genes are TRBV4-3 and TRBJ2-3; 10 nucleotides line up with TRBD2. V shed 0 bases and J 4 bases; nucleotides not matched to a gene: 1. This CDR3 has 15 residues. Germline assignment: CDR1 LGHNA and CDR2 YSLEER. CDR3 nucleotides: TGCGCCAGCAGCCAAGACCTAGCGGGAGCAGATACGCAGTATTTT. Translating it yields CASSQDLAGADTQYF.

The CDR3 here is CAWTKDTGNTIYF. As DNA, the CDR3 is TGTGCCTGGACCAAGGATACGGGGAACACCATATATTTT. The chain combines TRBV30 with TRBJ1-3, with D uncertain. Germline values: CDR1 GTSNPN, CDR2 SVGIG (reference sequence). V shed 4 bases and J shed 7 bases, with 14 bases lying between them. The CDR3 totals 13 residues. Combining the CDR3 with reference TRBV30 and TRBJ1-3 gives the whole variable domain SQTIHQWPATLVQPVGSPLSLECTVEGTSNPNLYWYRQAAGRGLQLLFYSVGIGQISSEVPQNLSASRPQDRQFILSSKKLLLSDSGFYLCAWTKDTGNTIYFGEGSWLTVV.